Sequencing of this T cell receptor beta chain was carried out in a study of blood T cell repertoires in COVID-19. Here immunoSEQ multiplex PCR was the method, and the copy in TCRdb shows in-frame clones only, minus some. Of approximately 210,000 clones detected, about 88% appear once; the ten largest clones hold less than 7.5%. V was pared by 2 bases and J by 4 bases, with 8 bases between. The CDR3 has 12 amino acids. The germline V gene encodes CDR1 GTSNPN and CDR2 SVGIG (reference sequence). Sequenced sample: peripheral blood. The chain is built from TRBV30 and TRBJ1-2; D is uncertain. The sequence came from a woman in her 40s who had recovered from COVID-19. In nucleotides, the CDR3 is TGTGCCTGGAGTATGGGCAGCTATGGCTACACCTTC. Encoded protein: CAWSMGSYGYTF.